A single sample gave rise to the 22 T cell receptor beta chains below, sequenced in a study of cytomegalovirus exposure and HLA in healthy donors. Primers for the PCR totalled 60 Vbeta and 13 Jbeta. The protocol was immunoSEQ multiplex PCR, while the TCRdb copy is restricted to in-frame clones and leaves out a portion. The table has about 150,000 clones, approximately 83% seen once. The sequencing input was PBMCs. All receptors derive from a woman aged 18-35 years in good health and CMV-seronegative.

This clone is a singleton in its sample. This rearrangement joins TRBV14 to TRBJ2-7, with 7 nucleotides matching TRBD1. CDR3 length: 15 residues. V trimming: 2 bases; J trimming: 5 bases; junction bases outside the gene matches: 9. Germline CDR1 SGHDN, CDR2 FVKESK. CDR3 amino acids: CASSQLGTGVNEQYF. In nucleotides, the CDR3 is TGTGCCAGCAGCCAACTTGGCACAGGGGTGAACGAGCAGTACTTC. The whole variable domain, remainder taken from reference TRBV14 and TRBJ2-7, is EAGVTQFPSHSVIEKGQTVTLRCDPISGHDNLYWYRRVMGKEIKFLLHFVKESKQDESGMPNNRFLAERTGGTYSTLKVQPAELEDSGVYFCASSQLGTGVNEQYFGPGTRLTVT.

This chain connects TRBV11-2 to TRBJ2-7, with 9 nucleotides matching TRBD2. J gave up 1 base and V 3 bases, and 4 bases lay outside the gene matches. Germline V CDR1 and CDR2: SGHAT, FQNNGV. This CDR3 region has 15 residues. The CDR3 DNA sequence: TGTGCCAGCAGCTTTAGCGGGGGCCTTTCCTACGAGCAGTACTTC. Residues: CASSFSGGLSYEQYF.

The chain carries TRBV12-5 and TRBJ1-1; the D is unclear. Trimming removed 2 bases from V and 1 base from J, with 14 bases in between. The germline gives CDR1 LGHNT, CDR2 FRNRAP. The CDR3 runs to 16 residues. The DNA of the CDR3 is TGTGCTAGTGGTTTGAGGCGGGGTCGCGGGAACACTGAAGCTTTCTTT. Protein: CASGLRRGRGNTEAFF.

The genes are TRBV6-5 and TRBJ1-3; D is unresolved. Germline V gives CDR1 MNHEY, CDR2 SVGAGI. The CDR3 extends over 14 amino acids. V was pared by 2 bases and J by 4 bases, with 9 bases between. CDR3 residues: CASSYEGGGNTIYF. CDR3 nucleotides: TGTGCCAGCAGTTACGAGGGAGGCGGAAACACCATATATTTT.

The chain employs TRBV11-2 and TRBJ2-3; a weak D match, TRBD1 (6 bases). Germline CDR1 and CDR2: SGHAT and FQNNGV. The CDR3 runs to 14 residues. Trimming took 6 bases from V and 3 from J, leaving 13 bases between them. CDR3 coding DNA: TGTGCCAGCAGTTCAGGGGCGTCAACAGATACGCAGTATTTT. Amino acid sequence: CASSSGASTDTQYF.

V and J are TRBV11-3 and TRBJ2-3; tentatively, D is TRBD1 (5 bases). Germline V lookup: CDR1 SGHNT, CDR2 YENEEA. This CDR3 spans 17 amino acids. V lost 0 bases, J lost 3 bases, and 16 bases lay in between. The CDR3 DNA follows: TGTGCCAGCAGCTTAGATGGTGTGCAGGGTGGGACAGATACGCAGTATTTT. Translated: CASSLDGVQGGTDTQYF.

This chain uses TRBV29-1 with TRBJ2-3; 8 positions match TRBD2. CDR1 SQVTM and CDR2 ANQGSEA come from the germline V gene. With 7 bases clipped from V and 2 bases from J, the junction kept 5 bases outside the gene matches. The CDR3 is 13 residues long. CDR3 nucleotide sequence: TGCAGCGGGGGCGGGGGGAACACAGATACGCAGTATTTT. Translating it yields CSGGGGNTDTQYF.

The genes are TRBV5-5 and TRBJ2-5, with 8 positions matching TRBD2. V dropped 3 bases and J dropped 2; count of bases not matched to a gene: 3. The CDR3 has 14 residues. Germline loops: CDR1 SGHKS, CDR2 YYEKEE (reference sequence). As DNA, the CDR3 is TGTGCCAGCAGCTCCATAGCGGGGCAAGAGACCCAGTACTTC. Its protein product is CASSSIAGQETQYF. Filled out from reference TRBV5-5 and TRBJ2-5, the complete variable domain reads DAGVTQSPTHLIKTRGQQVTLRCSPISGHKSVSWYQQVLGQGPQFIFQYYEKEERGRGNFPDRFSARQFPNYSSELNVNALLLGDSALYLCASSSIAGQETQYFGPGTRLLVL.

J is TRBJ1-1 and V is TRBV30; D is unclear. The germline V gene has CDR1 GTSNPN and CDR2 SVGIG (reference sequence). V shed 0 bases and J shed 3 bases, with 14 bases lying between them. The CDR3 loop spans 15 amino acids. The CDR3 DNA is TGTGCCTGGAGTGTACGAGGAGGAGTGGACACTGAAGCTTTCTTT. It yields the protein CAWSVRGGVDTEAFF.

The gene calls are TRBV4-1 and TRBJ1-5; D remains unclear. Trimming took 4 bases from V and 7 from J, leaving 11 bases between them. Germline V lookup: CDR1 MGHRA, CDR2 YSYEKL. The CDR3 length is 13 residues. In nucleotides, the CDR3 is TGCGCCAGCAGCCGTCTAGAGCGGCAGCCCCAGCATTTT. Translating gives CASSRLERQPQHF.

This chain links TRBV4-2 with TRBJ2-7; 11 positions match TRBD2. J lost 1 base, V lost 0 bases, and 2 bases had no gene match. The CDR3 loop spans 16 amino acids. Germline V gene sequence: CDR1 LGHNA, CDR2 YNFKEQ. CDR3 protein: CASSQDSGGASYEQYF. Written as DNA, the CDR3 is TGTGCCAGCAGCCAAGATAGCGGGGGGGCTTCCTACGAGCAGTACTTC.

The chain employs TRBV5-4 and TRBJ2-1; 8 bases fit TRBD2. Germline-derived CDR1 and CDR2 are SGHNT and YYREEE (reference sequence). V trimming: 4 bases; J trimming: 4 bases; junction bases outside the gene matches: 7. This CDR3 contains 15 residues. This chain's CDR3 is CASSRGGRGYNEQFF. The CDR3 region has the DNA TGTGCCAGCAGCCGCGGGGGGCGGGGATACAATGAGCAGTTCTTC.

This clone occurred a few times. The J gene is TRBJ2-3, the V gene TRBV11-2, with 9 bases fitting TRBD2. V lost 4 bases, J lost 5 bases, and 10 bases stayed unmatched. This CDR3 spans 16 amino acids. Germline CDR1 is SGHAT and CDR2 is FQNNGV. This CDR3 is CASSSGQLAGLDTQYF. The CDR3 bases are TGTGCCAGCAGCTCGGGACAGCTAGCGGGGTTAGATACGCAGTATTTT.

This chain connects TRBV6-5 to TRBJ1-5; weak D call: TRBD1 (6 bases). This CDR3 spans 12 amino acids. With 8 bases removed from V and 6 bases from J, the gap between germline ends came to 11 bases. CDR1 and CDR2 (germline): MNHEY, SVGAGI. The CDR3 nucleotides are TGTGCCAGCGGGGGGGGCAGTCAGCCCCAGCATTTT. This gives the protein CASGGGSQPQHF.

This chain joins TRBV5-4 and TRBJ1-4; TRBD1 agrees at 10 bases. The ends lost 3 bases at V and 6 bases at J; junction bases unmatched: 2. This CDR3 comprises 14 residues. Looked up from germline, CDR1 is SGHNT and CDR2 is YYREEE (reference sequence). The CDR3 sequence is CASSSTGGHEKLFF. The CDR3 DNA is TGTGCCAGCAGCTCGACAGGGGGCCATGAAAAACTGTTTTTT. Complete variable domain (other parts from reference TRBV5-4 and TRBJ1-4): ETGVTQSPTHLIKTRGQQVTLRCSSQSGHNTVSWYQQALGQGPQFIFQYYREEENGRGNFPPRFSGLQFPNYSSELNVNALELDDSALYLCASSSTGGHEKLFFGSGTQLSVL.

A word on this clone: Other DNA sequences in the same sample also yield this CDR3. This sequence joins TRBV7-2 and TRBJ1-2; 8 bases agree with TRBD1. The trim removed 4 bases at V and 2 bases at J, leaving 3 bases unmatched. CDR3 length: 14 amino acids. Germline CDR1 and CDR2: SGHTA and FQGNSA. CDR3 coding DNA: TGTGCCAGCAGCTCCGACAGGGGCAACTATGGCTACACCTTC. Protein product: CASSSDRGNYGYTF.

The chain is built from TRBV5-4 and TRBJ1-1; D is unresolved. CDR3 length: 15 amino acids. The V end lost 4 bases, the J end lost 0 bases, and 13 bases lay between the germline ends. CDR1 SGHNT and CDR2 YYREEE come from the germline V gene (reference sequence). The CDR3 region is CASSLEPFMNTEAFF. The DNA for the CDR3 is TGTGCCAGCAGCCTGGAGCCGTTTATGAACACTGAAGCTTTCTTT.

The chain's CDR3 is CASSLATSGSPLHF. CDR3 DNA sequence: TGCGCCAGCAGCTTGGCTACCAGCGGTTCACCCCTCCACTTT. J is TRBJ1-6 and V is TRBV5-1; D is uncertain. Trimming took 0 bases from V and 9 from J, leaving 10 bases between them. CDR3 length: 14 amino acids. From germline, CDR1 is SGHRS and CDR2 YFSETQ.

This rearrangement joins TRBV7-2 to TRBJ2-1; TRBD2 might be the D (7 bases). Looked up from germline, CDR1 is SGHTA and CDR2 is FQGNSA. V lost 3 bases and J 4 bases, leaving 16 bases between the germline ends. CDR3 length: 16 amino acids. The CDR3 nucleotides are TGTGCCAGCAGCTTTTTTTGGGGGGGCGCATACAATGAGCAGTTCTTC. Encoded protein: CASSFFWGGAYNEQFF.

The chain couples TRBV18 to TRBJ2-1; a possible D gene is TRBD1 (6 bases). Trimming stripped 3 bases from V and 12 bases from J, with 18 bases between. This CDR3 is built from 14 residues. From germline, CDR1 is KGHSH and CDR2 LQKENI. The CDR3 protein is CASSPSSQGRVQFF. The DNA for the CDR3 is TGTGCCAGCTCACCCAGCTCTCAGGGGCGGGTGCAGTTCTTC.

This clone was observed a few times. The chain is built from TRBV6-5 and TRBJ1-1, with D possibly TRBD1 on 6 matching bases. V was shortened by 6 bases and J by 10 bases, with 15 bases between the two germline ends. This CDR3 has 12 residues. The germline CDR1 and CDR2 sequences are MNHEY and SVGAGI. CDR3 protein: CASSRTGSTAFF. The CDR3 coding sequence is TGTGCCAGCAGCAGAACAGGGAGTACAGCTTTCTTT.

V usage is TRBV28 and J usage is TRBJ2-3, with D possibly TRBD1 on 5 matching bases. The ends were cut back, 2 bases at V and 4 bases at J, with 13 bases in the middle. CDR1 and CDR2 (germline): MDHEN, SYDVKM. CDR3 length equals 15 residues. As DNA, the CDR3 is TGTGCCAGCAGTTTAGTCGGCAGGGCGCCAGATACGCAGTATTTT. Protein sequence: CASSLVGRAPDTQYF.